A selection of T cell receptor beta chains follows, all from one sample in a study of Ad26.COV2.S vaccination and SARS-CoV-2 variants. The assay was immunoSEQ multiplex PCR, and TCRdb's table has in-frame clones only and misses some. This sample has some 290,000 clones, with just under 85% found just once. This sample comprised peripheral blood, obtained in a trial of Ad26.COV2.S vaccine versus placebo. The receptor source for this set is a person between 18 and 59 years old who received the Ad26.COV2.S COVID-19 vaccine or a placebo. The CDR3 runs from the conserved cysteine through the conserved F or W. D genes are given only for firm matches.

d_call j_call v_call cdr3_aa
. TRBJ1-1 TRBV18 CASSPNRGTEAFF
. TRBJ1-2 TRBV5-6 CASTPGGVIYGYTF
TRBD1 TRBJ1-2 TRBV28 CASSNPSGGYGYTF
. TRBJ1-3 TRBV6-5 CASSYKAASGNTIYF
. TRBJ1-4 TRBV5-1 CASSSGPATNEKLFF
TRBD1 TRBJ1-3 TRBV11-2 CASSSTSGTGSGNTIYF
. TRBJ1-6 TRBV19 CASRQAGTLLGSPLHF
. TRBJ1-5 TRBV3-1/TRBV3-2 CASSRGRDQPQHF
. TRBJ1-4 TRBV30 CAWSRRGREKLFF
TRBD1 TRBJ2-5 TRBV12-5 CASGLTYRGQETQYF
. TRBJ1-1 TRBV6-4 CASRDTSLDTEAFF
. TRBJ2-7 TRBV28 CASMGDYEQYF
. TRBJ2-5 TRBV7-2 CASSFRETQYF
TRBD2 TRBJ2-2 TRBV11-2 CASSLSGGPVGELFF
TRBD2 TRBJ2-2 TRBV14 CASSPLPGLGRNSGELFF
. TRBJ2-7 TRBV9 CASSPDFTSSYEQYF
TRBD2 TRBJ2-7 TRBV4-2 CASSQIAGDPYEQYF
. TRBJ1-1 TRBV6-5 CASSYSGREETEAFF
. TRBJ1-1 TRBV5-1 CASSPIAGTPNTEAFF
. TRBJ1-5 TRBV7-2 CASSLVSTPNQPQHF
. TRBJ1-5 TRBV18 CASSFRDTDQPQHF
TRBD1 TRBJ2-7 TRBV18 CASSPTTGDYEQYF
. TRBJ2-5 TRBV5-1 CASSLGYQPFQETQYF
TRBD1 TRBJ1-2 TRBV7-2 CASSPRTGENYGYTF
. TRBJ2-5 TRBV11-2 CASSFGRGETQYF
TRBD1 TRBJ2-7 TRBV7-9 CASSYRDRGIHEQYF
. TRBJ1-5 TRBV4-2 CASSQGGLDQPQHF
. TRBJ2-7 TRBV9 CASSVAGTKQYF
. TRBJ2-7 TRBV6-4 CASSEGEGSDEQYF
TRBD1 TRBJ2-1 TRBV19 CASSMAQGAYNEQFF
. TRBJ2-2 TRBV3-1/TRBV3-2 CASSPRGGTGELFF
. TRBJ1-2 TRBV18 CASSDSIPTRYGNFNYGYTF
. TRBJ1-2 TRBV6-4 CASSDSRGGFATNYGYTF
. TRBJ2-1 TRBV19 CASTSTRGGGLPQFF
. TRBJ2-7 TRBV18 CASSSSGRRGSYEQYF
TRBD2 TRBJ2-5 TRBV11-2 CASSWTSGGSETQYF
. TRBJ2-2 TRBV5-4 CASRSGTETNTGELFF
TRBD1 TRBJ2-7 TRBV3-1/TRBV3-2 CASSQTGINEQYF
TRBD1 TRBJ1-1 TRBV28 CASSRYYRTGWNTEAFF
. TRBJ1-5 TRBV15 CATSRDQLNQPQHF
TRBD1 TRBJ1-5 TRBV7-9 CASSSSNRGLSQHF
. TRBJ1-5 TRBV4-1 CASSQDNLAGQPQHF
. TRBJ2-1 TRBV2 CASGSLYNEQFF
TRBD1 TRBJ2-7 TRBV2 CASRGQGASREQYF
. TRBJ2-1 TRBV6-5 CASSYRGQQFF
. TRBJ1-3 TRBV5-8 CASSAPRKDSSGNTIYF
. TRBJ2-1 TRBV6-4 CASSDSSVGFGVGARSYNEQFF
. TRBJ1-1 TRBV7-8 CASSLAGEEATEAFF
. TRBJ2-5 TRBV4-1 CASSRGQRETQYF
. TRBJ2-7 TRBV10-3 CAISEIRGTYEQYF
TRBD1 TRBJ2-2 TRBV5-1 CASSFGTGRRDTGELFF
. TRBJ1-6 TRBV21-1 CASSIDRVGSPLHF
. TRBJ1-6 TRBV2 CASTYSGSYYNSPLHF
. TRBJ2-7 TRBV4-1 CASSQHPGIFTYEQYF
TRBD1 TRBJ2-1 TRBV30 CAWRLPGQGYNEQFF
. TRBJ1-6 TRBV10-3 CAISDSAGLFSPLHF
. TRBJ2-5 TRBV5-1 CASSLSRSAGKETQYF
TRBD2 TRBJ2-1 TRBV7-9 CASSFQRGGYNEQFF
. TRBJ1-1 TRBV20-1 CSASVQGNTEAFF